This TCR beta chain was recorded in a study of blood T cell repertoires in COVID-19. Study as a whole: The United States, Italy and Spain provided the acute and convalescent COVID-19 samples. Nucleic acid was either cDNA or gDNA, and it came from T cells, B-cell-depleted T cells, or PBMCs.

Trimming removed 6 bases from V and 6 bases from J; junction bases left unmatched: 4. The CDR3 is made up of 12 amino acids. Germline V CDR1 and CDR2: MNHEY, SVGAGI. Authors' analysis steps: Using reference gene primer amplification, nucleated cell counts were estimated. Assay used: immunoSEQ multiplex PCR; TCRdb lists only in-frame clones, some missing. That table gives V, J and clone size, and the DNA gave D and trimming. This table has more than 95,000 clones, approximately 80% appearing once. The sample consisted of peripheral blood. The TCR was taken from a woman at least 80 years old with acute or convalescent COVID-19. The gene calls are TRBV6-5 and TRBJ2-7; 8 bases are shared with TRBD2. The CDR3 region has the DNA TGTGCCAGCAGCGGGACTAGAAGCGAGCAGTACTTC. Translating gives CASSGTRSEQYF.